Described below is a single TCR beta chain sequence and its context. Germline CDR1 KGHDR, CDR2 SFDVKD. V shed 7 bases and J shed 2 bases, with 19 bases lying between them. The CDR3 has 16 amino acids. Repertoires were generated with immunoSEQ multiplex PCR, while TCRdb's copy carries only in-frame clones and drops some. The sample holds over 120,000 clones; over 70% are singletons and the top ten take around 11%. Recruitment covered 20 to 25 US areas and drew participants whose ages spanned roughly 18 to 90 years. Researchers sorted participants into cohorts using their self-reported clinical history. This record belongs to a study of blood T cell repertoires in COVID-19. Study overall: Acute and convalescent COVID-19 samples came from the United States, Italy and Spain.

This chain joins TRBV24-1 and TRBJ2-5, with a tentative D call TRBD1 (5 bases). This sequence originates from a man aged 60 to 75 who had recovered from COVID-19. Sequencing was carried out using PBMCs or T cells enriched from blood (not recorded which). Written as DNA, the CDR3 is TGTGCCACCAGCGAACCGACAGCCCAAGAACAAGAGACCCAGTACTTC. Protein product: CATSEPTAQEQETQYF.